This is a list of T cell receptor beta chains from one sample in a study of shared clonotypes between healthy human individuals. Only in-frame clones appear in the TCRdb table, and some are missing; sequencing was by immunoSEQ multiplex PCR. Among about 2 million clones listed, about 95% were seen once. Sequencing used naive CD8+ T cells sorted from blood. These receptors originate from a man aged 18 to 29 in good health. Both conserved end residues are part of each CDR3. The order of the fields is D gene, V gene, clone size, J gene, CDR3 DNA, CDR3 protein. A D gene is named only where the DNA matches it firmly. Only part of the rows carry a size: once, few, many, or a class if the clone is expanded.

D gene: TRBD1; V gene: TRBV19; clone size: once; J gene: TRBJ2-5; CDR3 DNA: TGTGCCAGTAGTATAGAAGTTGAGACAGGGGTTTACCAAGAGACCCAGTACTTC; CDR3 protein: CASSIEVETGVYQETQYF
D gene: TRBD2; V gene: TRBV4-1; clone size: .; J gene: TRBJ2-3; CDR3 DNA: TGCGCCAGCAGCCAAGTCCTAGCGGCCTTCACAGATACGCAGTATTTT; CDR3 protein: CASSQVLAAFTDTQYF
D gene: TRBD2; V gene: TRBV4-1; clone size: .; J gene: TRBJ2-7; CDR3 DNA: TGCGCCAGCAGCCAAGAAGGGGCTAGCGGAGCCTACGAGCAGTACTTC; CDR3 protein: CASSQEGASGAYEQYF
D gene: TRBD1; V gene: TRBV6-5; clone size: .; J gene: TRBJ1-1; CDR3 DNA: TGTGCCAGCAGTTACTCGGGGACAGGGTCCAAAGAAGCTTTCTTT; CDR3 protein: CASSYSGTGSKEAFF
D gene: .; V gene: TRBV19; clone size: .; J gene: TRBJ1-1; CDR3 DNA: TGTGCCAGTAGCCAGGCCGACACTGAAGCTTTCTTT; CDR3 protein: CASSQADTEAFF
D gene: TRBD1; V gene: TRBV6-1; clone size: .; J gene: TRBJ1-5; CDR3 DNA: TGTGCCAGCAGTGAGTCATGGGACAGGAGCAATCAGCCCCAGCATTTT; CDR3 protein: CASSESWDRSNQPQHF
D gene: .; V gene: TRBV18; clone size: .; J gene: TRBJ1-2; CDR3 DNA: TGTGCCAGCTCACCTCAGGCCTTCAATGGCTACACCTTC; CDR3 protein: CASSPQAFNGYTF
D gene: .; V gene: TRBV6-5; clone size: .; J gene: TRBJ1-5; CDR3 DNA: TGTGCCAGCAGTTCGACCCCAACGGCCAATCAGCCCCAGCATTTT; CDR3 protein: CASSSTPTANQPQHF
D gene: .; V gene: TRBV2; clone size: .; J gene: TRBJ2-5; CDR3 DNA: TGTGCCAGCAGTGCGGGGGCTGGGGAGACCCAGTACTTC; CDR3 protein: CASSAGAGETQYF
D gene: .; V gene: TRBV30; clone size: .; J gene: TRBJ2-7; CDR3 DNA: TGTGCCTGGAGTTTTGGGGGGACAGAGTACTTC; CDR3 protein: CAWSFGGTEYF
D gene: .; V gene: TRBV19; clone size: .; J gene: TRBJ2-7; CDR3 DNA: TGTGCCAGTGGGAAGGGGCAGCTCTACGAGCAGTACTTC; CDR3 protein: CASGKGQLYEQYF
D gene: .; V gene: TRBV11-2; clone size: .; J gene: TRBJ2-7; CDR3 DNA: TGTGCCAGCAGCTCAGCCCCCCCGACAGGAACCTACGAGCAGTACTTC; CDR3 protein: CASSSAPPTGTYEQYF
D gene: .; V gene: TRBV7-9; clone size: .; J gene: TRBJ1-2; CDR3 DNA: TGTGCCAGCAGCTTAGGCTCGGGTCACGACTATGGCTACACCTTC; CDR3 protein: CASSLGSGHDYGYTF
D gene: TRBD1; V gene: TRBV7-9; clone size: .; J gene: TRBJ2-1; CDR3 DNA: TGTGCCAGCAGCTTAGGCCCCCCGACAGGGGGTTCCTACAATGAGCAGTTCTTC; CDR3 protein: CASSLGPPTGGSYNEQFF
D gene: TRBD1; V gene: TRBV6-5; clone size: .; J gene: TRBJ2-5; CDR3 DNA: TGTGCCACCGCACAGACAGGGGGACTAGAGACCCAGTACTTC; CDR3 protein: CATAQTGGLETQYF
D gene: .; V gene: TRBV5-5; clone size: .; J gene: TRBJ2-7; CDR3 DNA: TGTGCCAGCAGCTTCGACTTCGGCAACGAGCAGTACTTC; CDR3 protein: CASSFDFGNEQYF
D gene: .; V gene: TRBV9; clone size: once; J gene: TRBJ1-4; CDR3 DNA: TGTGCCAGCAGCGCGGGGGCAGCAACTAATGAAAAACTGTTTTTT; CDR3 protein: CASSAGAATNEKLFF
D gene: .; V gene: TRBV7-9; clone size: .; J gene: TRBJ1-4; CDR3 DNA: TGTGCCAGCAGCTTAGGAGTAGGGGAAAAACTGTTTTTT; CDR3 protein: CASSLGVGEKLFF
D gene: TRBD2; V gene: TRBV27; clone size: .; J gene: TRBJ2-7; CDR3 DNA: TGTGCCAGCAGGCTAGCGGGGGGTTCCTACGAGCAGTACTTC; CDR3 protein: CASRLAGGSYEQYF
D gene: .; V gene: TRBV4-3; clone size: .; J gene: TRBJ1-2; CDR3 DNA: TGCGCCAGCAGCCAAGATCGGGGGGACTATGGCTACACCTTC; CDR3 protein: CASSQDRGDYGYTF
D gene: TRBD2; V gene: TRBV11-2; clone size: once; J gene: TRBJ2-1; CDR3 DNA: TGTGCCAGCAGCGAGAGTAGCGGGTCCTACAATGAGCAGTTCTTC; CDR3 protein: CASSESSGSYNEQFF
D gene: TRBD2; V gene: TRBV6-6; clone size: .; J gene: TRBJ2-7; CDR3 DNA: TGTGCCAGCAGTGGATCGGGACTATCTTTCAACGAGCAGTACTTC; CDR3 protein: CASSGSGLSFNEQYF
D gene: TRBD2; V gene: TRBV9; clone size: .; J gene: TRBJ2-1; CDR3 DNA: TGTGCCAGCAGCCTGCCGGGACTACTCTACAATGAGCAGTTCTTC; CDR3 protein: CASSLPGLLYNEQFF
D gene: .; V gene: TRBV18; clone size: .; J gene: TRBJ2-3; CDR3 DNA: TGTGCCAGCTCACCACCCTCAACCGTCACAGATACGCAGTATTTT; CDR3 protein: CASSPPSTVTDTQYF
D gene: .; V gene: TRBV19; clone size: .; J gene: TRBJ2-7; CDR3 DNA: TGTGCCAGTAGCGATCCCTACAGGTCCTACGAGCAGTACTTC; CDR3 protein: CASSDPYRSYEQYF
D gene: .; V gene: TRBV30; clone size: once; J gene: TRBJ2-2; CDR3 DNA: TGTGCCTGGAGTGTACTGTTATTGAACACCGGGGAGCTGTTTTTT; CDR3 protein: CAWSVLLLNTGELFF
D gene: .; V gene: TRBV7-8; clone size: .; J gene: TRBJ2-7; CDR3 DNA: TGTGCCAGCAGCTTACCTGAGGGCGGATACGAGCAGTACTTC; CDR3 protein: CASSLPEGGYEQYF
D gene: .; V gene: TRBV13; clone size: .; J gene: TRBJ1-1; CDR3 DNA: TGTGCCAGCAGCTTGTCCGACAGGATGAACACTGAAGCTTTCTTT; CDR3 protein: CASSLSDRMNTEAFF
D gene: .; V gene: TRBV10-2; clone size: .; J gene: TRBJ2-7; CDR3 DNA: TGCGCCAGCAGTGGAGGACAGCTGAGTAACGAGCAGTACTTC; CDR3 protein: CASSGGQLSNEQYF
D gene: .; V gene: TRBV5-6; clone size: .; J gene: TRBJ1-6; CDR3 DNA: TGTGCCAGCAGCCCGGGCAGAAATTTTGGTTCACCCCTCCACTTT; CDR3 protein: CASSPGRNFGSPLHF
D gene: TRBD2; V gene: TRBV4-1; clone size: .; J gene: TRBJ2-1; CDR3 DNA: TGCGCCAGCAGCCAACGAGCGGGAGGCCTCAATGAGCAGTTCTTC; CDR3 protein: CASSQRAGGLNEQFF
D gene: TRBD2; V gene: TRBV5-6; clone size: .; J gene: TRBJ2-5; CDR3 DNA: TGTGCCAGCAGCTTGTGGGGATGGCGGGGGGGCCTTGAGACCCAGTACTTC; CDR3 protein: CASSLWGWRGGLETQYF
D gene: TRBD1; V gene: TRBV4-1; clone size: once; J gene: TRBJ1-3; CDR3 DNA: TGCGCCAGCAGCCGACCCGGGAGGTTCAGGGGGCAAAAAGAGAACACCATATATTTT; CDR3 protein: CASSRPGRFRGQKENTIYF
D gene: .; V gene: TRBV27; clone size: .; J gene: TRBJ2-1; CDR3 DNA: TGTGCCAGCAGTTTAGCGGGCAACGGACCCAATGAGCAGTTCTTC; CDR3 protein: CASSLAGNGPNEQFF
D gene: .; V gene: TRBV13; clone size: .; J gene: TRBJ2-7; CDR3 DNA: TGTGCCAGCAGCTTAGACAGATCCTACGAGCAGTACTTC; CDR3 protein: CASSLDRSYEQYF
D gene: TRBD2; V gene: TRBV4-2; clone size: .; J gene: TRBJ2-1; CDR3 DNA: TGTGCCAGCAGCCAAGGAGGATACCAGGGACTAGCGGGCTACAATGAGCAGTTCTTC; CDR3 protein: CASSQGGYQGLAGYNEQFF
D gene: .; V gene: TRBV13; clone size: .; J gene: TRBJ1-6; CDR3 DNA: TGTGCCAGCAGAGAAGGGGGTTCCTCCTATAATTCACCCCTCCACTTT; CDR3 protein: CASREGGSSYNSPLHF